Shown below are 27 T cell receptor beta chains from a single sample sequenced in a study of blood T cell repertoires in COVID-19. Sequencing used immunoSEQ multiplex PCR; TCRdb keeps in-frame clones, though not all of them. The table shows approximately 170,000 clones, with over 80% occurring only once. Sequenced sample: PBMCs or T cells enriched from blood (not recorded which). These receptors came from a woman aged 45 to 65 who had recovered from COVID-19.

The V and J genes are TRBV15 and TRBJ2-1; TRBD1 agrees at 7 bases. J was trimmed by 3 bases and V by 2 bases; bases with no gene match: 4. The CDR3 consists of 15 residues. Germline values: CDR1 LNHNV, CDR2 YYDKDF (reference sequence). The CDR3 DNA sequence: TGTGCCACCAGCAGACACCGGGACAGCTACAATGAGCAGTTCTTC. Translation gives CATSRHRDSYNEQFF.

This clone came up a few times. This chain connects TRBV7-3 to TRBJ2-2; 11 nucleotides agree with TRBD2. The V gene end was trimmed by 5 bases and the J gene end by 4 bases; junction bases not matched to a gene: 3. The CDR3 totals 15 residues. Germline V gene lookup returns CDR1 SGHTA and CDR2 FQGTGA. The CDR3 spells CASSTSGGGTGELFF. As DNA, the CDR3 is TGTGCCAGCAGCACTAGCGGGGGCGGCACCGGGGAGCTGTTTTTT.

The chain combines TRBV5-6 with TRBJ1-2; D gene uncertain. V was cut by 3 bases and J by 4 bases, with 19 bases left in between. The CDR3 length is 16 residues. CDR1 and CDR2 (germline): SGHDT, YYEEEE. The DNA of the CDR3 is TGTGCCAGCAGCTCCCCCCGGGTCCGATCGGGCTATGGCTACACCTTC. It codes for CASSSPRVRSGYGYTF.

This chain links TRBV25-1 with TRBJ1-1, with 8 positions matching TRBD1. Germline CDR1 MGHDK, CDR2 SYGVNS. Losses at the gene ends were 7 bases for V and 1 base for J; bases not matched to a gene: 5. The CDR3 is 14 residues long. This CDR3 reads CASIRGQGNTEAFF. CDR3 bases: TGTGCCAGCATCAGAGGACAGGGGAACACTGAAGCTTTCTTT.

The chain carries TRBV7-9 and TRBJ2-1, with unresolved D. V was clipped by 4 bases and J by 8 bases, with 9 bases between them. The germline V gene has CDR1 SEHNR and CDR2 FQNEAQ (reference sequence). This CDR3 comprises 12 residues. The CDR3 is CASSSRYHEQFF. As DNA, the CDR3 is TGTGCCAGCAGCTCCCGCTATCATGAGCAGTTCTTC.

J is TRBJ2-1 and V is TRBV2; D not resolved. V was shortened by 1 base and J by 0 bases, with 10 bases between the two germline ends. CDR1 and CDR2 from the germline V gene are SNHLY and FYNNEI. The CDR3 is 16 residues long. The DNA for the CDR3 is TGTGCCAGCAGTGAAGATGAAATGAGCTCCTACAATGAGCAGTTCTTC. Its translation is CASSEDEMSSYNEQFF. The full variable domain, completed using reference TRBV2 and TRBJ2-1, is EPEVTQTPSHQVTQMGQEVILRCVPISNHLYFYWYRQILGQKVEFLVSFYNNEISEKSEIFDDQFSVERPDGSNFTLKIRSTKLEDSAMYFCASSEDEMSSYNEQFFGPGTRLTVL.

This clone appeared a few times. Other DNA sequences in this sample translate to the same CDR3. V is TRBV27 and J is TRBJ1-1; 8 bases align to TRBD1. The germline CDR1 and CDR2 sequences are MNHEY and SMNVEV (reference sequence). V lost 4 bases, J lost 0 bases, and 4 bases stayed unmatched. CDR3 length: 15 residues. CDR3 coding DNA: TGTGCCAGCAGTTCAGGACAGGGAATGAACACTGAAGCTTTCTTT. It codes for CASSSGQGMNTEAFF.

V and J are TRBV19 and TRBJ1-1; D possibly corresponds to TRBD1 (5 bases). The CDR3 runs 15 residues. Germline CDR1 LNHDA, CDR2 SQIVND (reference sequence). The V gene lost 6 bases and the J gene lost 5 bases, with 19 bases spanning the gap. CDR3 protein: CASRQFMSRATEAFF. CDR3 bases: TGTGCCAGTAGGCAGTTTATGAGCAGGGCTACTGAAGCTTTCTTT.

This chain joins TRBV15 and TRBJ2-1; tentatively, D is TRBD2 (7 bases). Trimming removed 0 bases at V and 4 bases at J, with 16 bases between. Germline assignment: CDR1 LNHNV and CDR2 YYDKDF (reference sequence). The CDR3 length is 17 residues. CDR3 residues: CATSREGAGEAYNEQFF. In DNA form, the CDR3 reads TGTGCCACCAGCAGAGAGGGGGCGGGGGAGGCTTACAATGAGCAGTTCTTC.

V gene TRBV6-5 combines with J gene TRBJ1-4, with 8 bases that match TRBD1. Germline V gene data show CDR1 as MNHEY and CDR2 as SVGAGI. V shed 6 bases and J 7 bases; nucleotides not matched to a gene: 10. The CDR3 has 15 residues. CDR3 nucleotide sequence: TGTGCCAGCAGGTATCCAGGGGGCGCGGTTGAAAAACTGTTTTTT. Amino acid sequence: CASRYPGGAVEKLFF.

This clone has more than one count but fewer than ten. This chain links TRBV12-5 with TRBJ1-2; 10 nucleotides align to TRBD1. Trimming cost V 3 bases and J 6 bases; bases outside gene matches: 16. Germline-derived CDR1 and CDR2 are LGHNT and FRNRAP. The CDR3 totals 18 residues. Here the CDR3 reads CASGFLNPAGTGEDGYTF. The DNA for the CDR3 is TGTGCTAGTGGTTTTTTGAATCCAGCCGGGACAGGGGAAGATGGCTACACCTTC.

V is TRBV7-9 and J is TRBJ2-3; 7 nucleotides align to TRBD2. Trimming removed 1 base from V and 4 bases from J; junction bases left unmatched: 8. The CDR3 consists of 16 residues. CDR1 and CDR2 from the germline V gene are SEHNR and FQNEAQ (reference sequence). The CDR3 DNA reads as TGTGCCAGCAGCTTAGGGCGGGAGTGGCTGGCAGATACGCAGTATTTT. It yields the protein CASSLGREWLADTQYF.

V gene TRBV19 combines with J gene TRBJ1-4; possibly TRBD1 for D (5 bases). This CDR3 region has 13 residues. V lost 7 bases and J 3 bases, leaving 9 bases between the germline ends. Germline V CDR1 and CDR2: LNHDA, SQIVND (reference sequence). CDR3 protein: CASNRFPNEKLFF. For the CDR3, the DNA is TGTGCCAGTAACAGGTTCCCTAATGAAAAACTGTTTTTT.

This clone has more than one count but fewer than ten. The CDR3 coding sequence is TGTGCCAGCAGCGGAGGGGTCTATGGCTACACCTTC. Amino acids: CASSGGVYGYTF. The genes are TRBV3-1 (or the pseudogene TRBV3-2) and TRBJ1-2, with a possible D match to TRBD1 (5 bases). V shed 5 bases and J shed 4 bases, with 8 bases lying between them. Germline V gives CDR1 LGHDT, CDR2 YNNKEL (reference sequence). There are 12 residues in the CDR3.

This clone was seen once. The chain couples TRBV7-9 to TRBJ1-4; 10 nucleotides line up with TRBD1. Germline V CDR1 and CDR2: SEHNR, FQNEAQ (reference sequence). The CDR3 has 17 residues. V dropped 4 bases and J dropped 1; count of bases not matched to a gene: 6. The CDR3 DNA is TGTGCCAGCAGCTCCCGGGACAGGGGTTTAACTAATGAAAAACTGTTTTTT. It specifies CASSSRDRGLTNEKLFF.

The chain links TRBV9 to TRBJ2-1; weak D call: TRBD1 (5 bases). This CDR3 region has 16 residues. V lost 7 bases and J 1 base, leaving 18 bases between the germline ends. CDR1 and CDR2 from the germline V gene are SGDLS and YYNGEE. The CDR3 coding sequence is TGTGCCAGCTCCTTGGGGCTTTCCGGATCCTACAATGAGCAGTTCTTC. This gives the protein CASSLGLSGSYNEQFF. The full variable domain, completed using reference TRBV9 and TRBJ2-1, is DSGVTQTPKHLITATGQRVTLRCSPRSGDLSVYWYQQSLDQGLQFLIQYYNGEERAKGNILERFSAQQFPDLHSELNLSSLELGDSALYFCASSLGLSGSYNEQFFGPGTRLTVL.

The chain recombines TRBV7-8 with TRBJ2-7; TRBD2 aligns across 7 bases. The CDR3 consists of 13 residues. CDR1 and CDR2 from the germline V gene are SGHVS and FQNEAQ. Losses at the gene ends were 5 bases for V and 6 bases for J; bases not matched to a gene: 7. CDR3 residues: CASSTSGEVEQYV. The DNA for the CDR3 is TGTGCCAGCAGCACCAGCGGGGAGGTCGAGCAGTACGTC.

This chain uses TRBV30 with TRBJ1-1; TRBD1 matches at 7 bases. The junction had 11 bases not matched to a gene; V was cut back by 1 base and J by 0 bases. CDR1 and CDR2 (germline): GTSNPN, SVGIG (reference sequence). The length of the CDR3 is 17 residues. CDR3 DNA sequence: TGTGCCTGGAGTGCTAAGGGGGCAGGGCGCATGAACACTGAAGCTTTCTTT. This sequence encodes CAWSAKGAGRMNTEAFF.

This chain links TRBV7-2 with TRBJ1-4; no reliable D call. Germline V lookup: CDR1 SGHTA, CDR2 FQGNSA. The CDR3 runs 15 residues. Trimming left V 5 bases short and J 3 bases short, with 13 bases between. The CDR3 is CASSKNGRSNEKLFF. CDR3 DNA sequence: TGTGCCAGCAGCAAAAACGGTCGATCTAATGAAAAACTGTTTTTT.

V gene TRBV14 combines with J gene TRBJ1-2, with a tentative D call TRBD1 (5 bases). This CDR3 spans 18 amino acids. CDR1 is SGHDN and CDR2 is FVKESK in the germline V gene. V gave up 0 bases and J gave up 4 bases, with 21 bases separating them. The CDR3 reads CASSQDTGVLRDPYGYTF. The CDR3 DNA is TGTGCCAGCAGCCAAGACACGGGGGTCCTCAGGGATCCCTATGGCTACACCTTC.

The rearrangement joins TRBV7-2 to TRBJ1-2; a weak D match, TRBD1 (6 bases). The CDR3 runs to 13 residues. Germline CDR1 SGHTA, CDR2 FQGNSA. Trimming left V 6 bases short and J 7 bases short, with 15 bases between. CDR3 bases: TGTGCCAGCAGGGGGACAACCCTGGCTGGCTACACCTTC. The encoded protein is CASRGTTLAGYTF.

V gene TRBV6-1 combines with J gene TRBJ1-6, with a tentative D call TRBD1 (5 bases). Germline V CDR1 and CDR2: MNHNS, SASEGT. The V end lost 3 bases, the J end lost 8 bases, and 14 bases lay between the germline ends. The CDR3 is made up of 15 amino acids. CDR3 nucleotides: TGTGCCAGCAGTGAGAACAGTGGGGGGTATTCACCCCTCCACTTT. Its translation is CASSENSGGYSPLHF.

The rearrangement links TRBV7-9 to TRBJ2-1, with TRBD2 identical over 8 bases. V shed 4 bases, J shed 1 base, and the junction held 6 bases outside the gene matches. Germline V gene sequence: CDR1 SEHNR, CDR2 FQNEAQ (reference sequence). This CDR3 is built from 16 residues. CDR3 nucleotides: TGTGCCAGCAGCTCTCCGACTAGCGAGTCCTACAATGAGCAGTTCTTC. This gives the protein CASSSPTSESYNEQFF.

Here the CDR3 DNA reads TGTGCCAGCAGACCCAGCGGGACAAACACCGGGGAGCTGTTTTTT. Translation gives CASRPSGTNTGELFF. V is TRBV7-9 and J is TRBJ2-2; TRBD2 might be the D (7 bases). The V and J ends lost 6 bases and 2 bases respectively, with 13 bases between them. Germline CDR1 and CDR2: SEHNR and FQNEAQ (reference sequence). The CDR3 runs to 15 residues.

This chain connects TRBV6-5 to TRBJ1-2; D remains ambiguous. V lost 2 bases, J lost 0 bases, and 10 bases lay in between. The CDR3 is made up of 15 amino acids. Germline V CDR1 and CDR2: MNHEY, SVGAGI. CDR3 loop: CASSYDSGANYGYTF. CDR3 in DNA: TGTGCCAGCAGTTACGACTCCGGGGCTAACTATGGCTACACCTTC.

The chain links TRBV7-2 to TRBJ1-6, with D uncertain. Germline lookup yields CDR1 SGHTA and CDR2 FQGNSA. Trimming stripped 3 bases from V and 10 bases from J, with 22 bases between. The CDR3 covers 17 residues. CDR3 nucleotides: TGTGCCAGCAGCTTTAGTCGGGGAAGAAGGCGGGAATCACCCCTCCACTTT. It is translated as CASSFSRGRRRESPLHF.

The CDR3 DNA follows: TGTGCCAGCATCGGGAGCTCTGGGGCCAACGTCCTGACTTTC. It encodes CASIGSSGANVLTF. The J gene is TRBJ2-6, the V gene TRBV6-5, with D perhaps TRBD2 (6 bases). The germline V gene has CDR1 MNHEY and CDR2 SVGAGI. The CDR3 runs 14 residues. Trimming took 7 bases from V and 0 from J, leaving 7 bases between them.